The TCR beta chain under discussion was sequenced for a study of radiation and T cells in renal cell carcinoma. Study context: Nephrectomy followed 15 Gy stereotactic body radiation by 4 weeks.

Sample time point: baseline pretreatment blood. The treatment: 15 Gy SBRT to primary tumor, nephrectomy 4 weeks later. The patient's renal cell carcinoma had clear cell pathology. This clone appeared once. Sequencing was performed with immunoSEQ multiplex PCR; in TCRdb, only in-frame clones are kept and a portion is missing. The data show about 130,000 clones, nearly 90% seen once. V was pared by 11 bases and J by 2 bases, with 8 bases between. Germline V lookup: CDR1 MDHEN, CDR2 SYDVKM. The CDR3 is 11 amino acids. The input for sequencing was blood, taken from a patient whose treatment included radiotherapy and nephrectomy. This clonotype was sampled from a woman in her fifties or sixties with renal cell carcinoma. The V call is TRBV28, the J call TRBJ2-3; D is uncertain. The CDR3 protein is CASSVTDTQYF. The CDR3 coding sequence is TGTGCCTCCTCTGTCACAGATACGCAGTATTTT.